This entry lists 10 T cell receptor beta chains sequenced from one sample in a study of tumor-infiltrating lymphocytes in primary liver carcinoma. Using a constant-region primer together with ProtoScript II reverse transcriptase, TCR beta cDNA was made from approximately 500 ng of total RNA. Amplification in three nested multiplex PCR rounds with slightly modified ARM-PCR gave rise to TCR beta libraries. TRBV1-TRBV30 forward primers paired with a C-beta reverse primer were used in the first two PCR rounds, which ran approximately 10 cycles each. From the multiplex PCR reads, TCRdb called clonotypes with MiXCR, one entry per CDR3 protein. Of around 32,000 distinct CDR3 sequences in the sample, over 65% were seen once. Without any cell sorting, roughly 20-32 mg of bulk tissue yielded co-extracted RNA and DNA. The sample comprised liver tumor tissue from sampling region 5. Subset described: tumor region T5, tumor centre. These receptors came from a man in his forties with primary liver carcinoma and hepatitis B virus infection.

Only one count was recorded for this clonotype. A much larger clone differs by one base, so this may be a read error. V gene TRBV28 combines with J gene TRBJ2-5; 10 bases line up with TRBD1. After removal of 5 bases from V and 4 bases from J, the junction contained 7 bases not matched to a gene. Germline V gene sequence: CDR1 MDHEN, CDR2 SYDVKM. The CDR3 has 15 amino acids. The CDR3 bases are TGTGCCAGCAGTCTCGGACAGGGGGAGAGAGAGACCCAGTACTTC. Translation: CASSLGQGERETQYF.

This clonotype showed up just once. At one end, the junction sequence differs from germline, possibly due to a read error. The chain uses TRBV4-1 and TRBJ1-4; D unclear. Germline CDR1 and CDR2: MGHRA and YSYEKL. The CDR3 is 17 residues long. The CDR3 DNA reads as TGCGCCAGTAGCCAAGAACAGACCGCCACAACTAATGGAAAACTGTTGTTT. Translation: CASSQEQTATTNGKLLF.

Comment on this clonotype: A much larger clone differs from this one at a single base, so this may be a read error. This chain links TRBV6-1 with TRBJ2-2; tentatively, D is TRBD1 or TRBD2 (6 bases each). The CDR3 is made up of 19 amino acids. Germline CDR1 reads MNHNS; CDR2 reads SASEGT. This chain's CDR3 is CASSETLPGGAANNGELFF. The CDR3, as DNA: TGTGCCAGCAGTGAAACCCTTCCCGGGGGCGCCGCGAACAACGGGGAGCTGTTTTTT.

This sequence joins TRBV29-1 and TRBJ2-7, with a possible D match to TRBD1 (6 bases). Looked up from germline, CDR1 is SQVTM and CDR2 is ANQGSEA. V was pared by 6 bases and J by 3 bases, with 9 bases between. The CDR3 is 11 residues long. The CDR3 region has the DNA TGCAGCGTAGGGACATACTACGAGCAGTACTTC. This translates into CSVGTYYEQYF.

A remark on this clonotype: One end of the junction varies from germline; a read error may be responsible. This sequence joins TRBV11-2 and TRBJ2-1, with D perhaps matching TRBD1 (5 bases). From germline, CDR1 is SGHAT and CDR2 FQNNGV. The CDR3 length is 14 residues. CDR3 sequence: CASRPRQRDKEQLF. The CDR3 DNA is TGTGCCAGCAGGCCACGACAGCGAGACAAAGAGCAGTTATTC.

Notes on this clonotype: One junction end does not reproduce the germline sequence, and a read error may be involved. This chain joins TRBV5-6 and TRBJ1-1, with 7 bases matching TRBD1. The CDR3 length is 14 residues. The germline gives CDR1 SGHDT, CDR2 YYEEEE. The CDR3 spells CTSSLQGLITEAFF. Here the CDR3 DNA reads TGTACCAGCAGCTTACAGGGGCTGATCACTGAAGCTTTCTTT. The full variable domain, with the rest looked up from reference TRBV5-6 and TRBJ1-1, is DAGVTQSPTHLIKTRGQQVTLRCSPKSGHDTVSWYQQALGQGPQFIFQYYEEEERQRGNFPDRFSGHQFPNYSSELNVNALLLGDSALYLCTSSLQGLITEAFFGQGTRLTVV.

This clonotype appeared a single time. A junction boundary mismatches the germline segment, possibly from a read error. The V gene is TRBV29-1, the J gene TRBJ2-3, with 8 bases lining up with TRBD2. The CDR3 extends over 14 amino acids. The V gene's germline CDR1 is SQVTM and CDR2 ANQGSEA. The CDR3 sequence is CSVDYGRAGDTKHF. CDR3 coding DNA: TGCAGCGTTGATTACGGGAGGGCCGGAGATACGAAGCATTTT.

CDR3 nucleotide sequence: TGTGCCAGCAACCGACAGCCAGGACTAGCGAGAAGTTACGAGCAGTACTTC. Translating it yields CASNRQPGLARSYEQYF. The chain couples TRBV6-5 to TRBJ2-7; the match to TRBD2 covers 9 bases. Unmatched junction bases numbered 17, after V lost 7 bases and J lost 4 bases. CDR1 MNHEY and CDR2 SVGAGI come from the germline V gene. The CDR3 runs 17 residues.

Notes on this clonotype: The conserved phenylalanine or tryptophan normally closing the CDR3 is absent here, so this likely arose from a read error. The rearrangement uses TRBV5-4 and TRBJ2-1; 14 bases are a match to TRBD2. The CDR3 sequence is 15 residues long. Germline lookup yields CDR1 SGHNT and CDR2 YYREEE (reference sequence). CDR3 sequence: CARSTGLAGANGQFL. Here the CDR3 DNA reads TGTGCCCGCAGCACGGGACTAGCGGGAGCCAATGGGCAGTTCTTA.

Details on this clonotype: Lacking the conserved final phenylalanine or tryptophan, this CDR3 likely reflects a read error. The V call is TRBV6-5, the J call TRBJ1-5, with D perhaps TRBD1 (5 bases). Germline CDR1 MNHEY, CDR2 SVGAGI. This CDR3 has 15 residues. With 4 bases removed from V and 5 bases from J, the gap between germline ends came to 15 bases. The CDR3: CASSCSKGRDQPQHY. CDR3 coding DNA: TGTGCCAGCAGTTGCTCAAAGGGCAGGGATCAGCCCCAGCATTAT.